This T cell receptor (beta chain) was sequenced for a study of T cell responses to AZD1222 COVID-19 vaccine. Germline CDR1 reads SGHVS; CDR2 reads FNYEAQ. The CDR3 is made up of 14 amino acids. V trimming: 5 bases; J trimming: 3 bases; junction bases outside the gene matches: 4. In the case of this clone: Its antigen is not identified.

Study-wide results and caveats: CD4 TCRs associated with vaccination spanned spike, dominating at 160-218 and 743-854. Increased Spike-specific TCR breadth and depth were observed after two AZD1222 doses.

Profiling relied on immunoSEQ multiplex PCR, and the TCRdb table lists in-frame clones only, not all of them. The data show about 120,000 clones, with about 93% seen just once and more than 4.5% held by the top ten. This TCR derives from an adult who received the AZD1222 COVID-19 vaccine. Sequences were derived from peripheral blood, sampled 28 days after the second AZD1222 dose. This chain links TRBV7-6 with TRBJ2-7; the match to TRBD2 covers 10 bases. DNA of the CDR3: TGTGCCAGCAGCCCGCGACTAGCGGGCTACGAGCAGTACTTC. The encoded protein is CASSPRLAGYEQYF.